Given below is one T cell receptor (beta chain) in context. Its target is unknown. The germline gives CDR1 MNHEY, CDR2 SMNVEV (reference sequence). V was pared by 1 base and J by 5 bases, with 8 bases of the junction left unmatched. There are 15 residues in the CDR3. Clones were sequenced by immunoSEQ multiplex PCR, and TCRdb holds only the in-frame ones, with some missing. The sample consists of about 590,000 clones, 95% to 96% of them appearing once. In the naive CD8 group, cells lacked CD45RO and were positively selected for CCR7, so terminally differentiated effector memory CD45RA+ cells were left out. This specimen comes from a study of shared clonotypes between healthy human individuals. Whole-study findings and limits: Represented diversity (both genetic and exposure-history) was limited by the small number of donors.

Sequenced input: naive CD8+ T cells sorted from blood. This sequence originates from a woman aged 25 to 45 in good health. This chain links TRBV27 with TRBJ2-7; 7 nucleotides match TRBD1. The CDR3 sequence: CASSLWVQGNHEQYF. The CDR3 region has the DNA TGTGCCAGCAGTTTATGGGTACAGGGGAACCACGAGCAGTACTTC.